These T cell receptor beta chains were read from a single sample in a study of blood T cell repertoires in COVID-19. Using immunoSEQ multiplex PCR, the repertoire was profiled, and TCRdb retains in-frame clones only, with some absent. The table includes approximately 170,000 clones, 84% detected once. Sequencing used PBMCs or T cells enriched from blood (not recorded which). The receptors originated from a woman aged 45 to 65 who had recovered from COVID-19. CDR3s include the opening cysteine and the closing phenylalanine or tryptophan. Fields, in order: J gene, V gene, clone size, D gene, CDR3 protein. A D gene is named only where the DNA matches it firmly. Clone sizes are given selectively: once, few, many, or a class where the clone is expanded.

j_call: TRBJ2-3
v_call: TRBV4-3
clone_size: NA
d_call: NA
cdr3_aa: CASSQALANTQYF

j_call: TRBJ1-5
v_call: TRBV19
clone_size: few
d_call: NA
cdr3_aa: CASSSQNSNQPQHF

j_call: TRBJ2-7
v_call: TRBV25-1
clone_size: NA
d_call: NA
cdr3_aa: CASSSSAASYEQYF

j_call: TRBJ2-2
v_call: TRBV7-3
clone_size: once
d_call: TRBD1
cdr3_aa: CASSETGANTGELFF

j_call: TRBJ2-7
v_call: TRBV18
clone_size: few
d_call: NA
cdr3_aa: CASSPPSGAPYEQYF

j_call: TRBJ1-2
v_call: TRBV19
clone_size: NA
d_call: TRBD1
cdr3_aa: CASSIVRTGGAGKSYGYTF

j_call: TRBJ1-1
v_call: TRBV6-2/TRBV6-3
clone_size: NA
d_call: NA
cdr3_aa: CASSRRVQGGFTEAFF

j_call: TRBJ2-5
v_call: TRBV4-3
clone_size: NA
d_call: TRBD1
cdr3_aa: CASSQDPHGAGGGRETQYF

j_call: TRBJ2-1
v_call: TRBV7-2
clone_size: NA
d_call: TRBD2
cdr3_aa: CASSLSASGIYNEQFF

j_call: TRBJ1-6
v_call: TRBV12-3/TRBV12-4
clone_size: NA
d_call: NA
cdr3_aa: CASRPEGNSPLHF

j_call: TRBJ2-2
v_call: TRBV2
clone_size: NA
d_call: NA
cdr3_aa: CASSEALRGFRAGELFF

j_call: TRBJ2-3
v_call: TRBV7-9
clone_size: NA
d_call: NA
cdr3_aa: CASSLATDRDTQYF

j_call: TRBJ1-2
v_call: TRBV5-4
clone_size: NA
d_call: TRBD1
cdr3_aa: CASSPDRNYGYTF

j_call: TRBJ2-1
v_call: TRBV9
clone_size: few
d_call: NA
cdr3_aa: CASSVGGASYNEQFF

j_call: TRBJ2-7
v_call: TRBV9
clone_size: NA
d_call: TRBD2
cdr3_aa: CASSVASGLYEQYF

j_call: TRBJ1-5
v_call: TRBV23-1
clone_size: NA
d_call: NA
cdr3_aa: CASSQSWASNQPQHF